The 21 T cell receptor beta chains in this list originate from one sample, sequenced in a study of T-cell memory formation after mild COVID-19. TCRdb ran MiXCR on the 5' RACE reads and lists one entry per CDR3 protein. The sample consists of about 150,000 distinct CDR3 sequences, about 15% of them appearing once. Sequenced sample: PBMCs or a T cell subset sorted from them (not recorded which). These TCRs come from an adult woman who had mild COVID-19 (a few samples of this study predate the infection). Cell type and time point are not known.

The chain carries TRBV19 and TRBJ1-2; D gene ambiguous. V was pared by 3 bases and J by 1 base, with 15 bases between. The CDR3 totals 16 residues. Germline assignment: CDR1 LNHDA and CDR2 SQIVND (reference sequence). The CDR3 coding sequence is TGTGCCAGTAGTATCTTAGGTGGACGGATTAACTATGGCTACACCTTC. Protein: CASSILGGRINYGYTF.

This clonotype was observed many times. The rearrangement joins TRBV7-9 to TRBJ2-1, with 8 bases matching TRBD2. Germline lookup yields CDR1 SEHNR and CDR2 FQNEAQ (reference sequence). This CDR3 has 16 amino acids. V shed 3 bases, J shed 5 bases, and the junction held 9 bases outside the gene matches. The chain's CDR3 is CASSFPREARNNEQFF. For the CDR3, the DNA is TGTGCCAGCAGCTTCCCGCGGGAGGCCCGGAACAATGAGCAGTTCTTC.

The chain has TRBV2 and TRBJ2-3; maybe TRBD2 (5 bases). Germline lookup yields CDR1 SNHLY and CDR2 FYNNEI. Between the trimmed V and J ends, which lost 6 bases and 3 bases, there was a span of 13 bases. The CDR3 runs 14 residues. DNA of the CDR3: TGTGCCAGCAGGGACTCCCTGGGGACAGATACGCAGTATTTT. It codes for CASRDSLGTDTQYF.

This chain joins TRBV20-1 and TRBJ1-1; no definite D call. The germline V and J ends were trimmed by 1 base and 4 bases, with 10 bases remaining between them. The CDR3 spans 13 residues. The V gene's germline CDR1 is DFQATT and CDR2 SNEGSKA (reference sequence). CDR3 sequence reads: CSARGETVTEAFF. CDR3 sequence (DNA): TGCAGTGCTAGAGGCGAAACGGTCACTGAAGCTTTCTTT.

This clonotype was counted only a few times. This chain links TRBV6-5 with TRBJ1-1; TRBD1 might be the D (6 bases). V was clipped by 6 bases and J by 1 base, with 12 bases between them. The CDR3 has 14 amino acids. Germline values: CDR1 MNHEY, CDR2 SVGAGI. DNA of the CDR3: TGTGCCAGCAGCCCACAGGGCCGGAACACTGAAGCTTTCTTT. It encodes CASSPQGRNTEAFF.

This clonotype was found a few times. This chain links TRBV3-1 with TRBJ2-3; D gene unclear. CDR3 length equals 15 residues. The V end lost 0 bases, the J end lost 0 bases, and 7 bases lay between the germline ends. Germline CDR1 LGHDT, CDR2 YNNKEL (reference sequence). CDR3 DNA: TGTGCCAGCAGCCAAGAGGTGACGAGCACAGATACGCAGTATTTT. It is translated as CASSQEVTSTDTQYF.

There are a few counts of this clonotype. The chain is built from TRBV29-1 and TRBJ1-1; possible D gene TRBD1, 5 bases. The V gene's germline CDR1 is SQVTM and CDR2 ANQGSEA. This CDR3 comprises 10 residues. Trimming pared 6 bases from V and 5 bases from J, leaving 7 bases between. Here the CDR3 reads CSVGVTEAFF. The CDR3 DNA follows: TGCAGCGTAGGGGTAACTGAAGCTTTCTTT.

This clonotype was seen only a few times. The chain employs TRBV5-1 and TRBJ2-3; TRBD1 aligns across 8 bases. The CDR3 extends over 17 amino acids. V lost 0 bases to trimming and J lost 1 base; unmatched junction nucleotides: 7. The V gene's germline CDR1 is SGHRS and CDR2 YFSETQ. The CDR3 is CASSLDVWGQGTDTQYF. CDR3 coding DNA: TGCGCCAGCAGCTTGGACGTGTGGGGACAGGGCACAGATACGCAGTATTTT.

The chain's CDR3 is CSARVRGLSSYEQYF. The CDR3, as DNA: TGCAGTGCTAGAGTGCGGGGATTGTCCTCCTACGAGCAGTACTTC. The chain joins TRBV20-1 to TRBJ2-7; tentative D call: TRBD2 (6 bases). Trimming left V 1 base short and J 0 bases short, with 13 bases between. CDR1 is DFQATT and CDR2 is SNEGSKA in the germline V gene (reference sequence). This CDR3 has 15 amino acids.

V gene TRBV6-2 or TRBV6-3 combines with J gene TRBJ2-7, with a weak D call TRBD2 (6 bases). The length of the CDR3 is 15 residues. Trimming removed 7 bases from V and 3 bases from J, with 19 bases in between. The germline CDR1 and CDR2 sequences are MNHEY and SVGEGT. The CDR3 coding sequence is TGTGCCAGCACCAAACCCCAAGCGGGCTACTACGAGCAGTACTTC. Its translation: CASTKPQAGYYEQYF.

This clonotype was counted between two and nine times. The V gene is TRBV4-1, the J gene TRBJ1-1; maybe TRBD1 (6 bases). The CDR3 runs 15 residues. Per the germline V gene, CDR1 is MGHRA and CDR2 is YSYEKL. V lost 4 bases and J lost 2, with 14 bases in between. As DNA, the CDR3 is TGCGCCAGCAGCCCACGGCAGGGGTACAACACTGAAGCTTTCTTT. This codes for CASSPRQGYNTEAFF.

V usage is TRBV18 and J usage is TRBJ2-5; tentative D call: TRBD1 (6 bases). This CDR3 comprises 13 residues. Germline V gives CDR1 KGHSH, CDR2 LQKENI. Trimming shortened V by 5 bases and J by 2 bases, and 9 bases separated the two germline ends. The CDR3 region is CASSDGQQETQYF. For the CDR3, the DNA is TGTGCCAGCTCAGACGGACAGCAAGAGACCCAGTACTTC.

This clonotype turned up a few times. The chain joins TRBV9 to TRBJ2-7; D is unresolved. The CDR3 length is 15 residues. Trimming removed 4 bases from V and 2 bases from J, with 16 bases in between. CDR1 and CDR2 from the germline V gene are SGDLS and YYNGEE. CDR3 DNA sequence: TGTGCCAGCAGCCCCCGCCCGGCCTTAACCTACGAGCAGTACTTC. It translates to CASSPRPALTYEQYF.

To note about this clonotype: A read error may account for a junction end that differs from germline. The chain is built from TRBV12-3 or TRBV12-4 and TRBJ1-5; D gene uncertain. The CDR3 is 15 amino acids. For the CDR3, the DNA is TGTGCCAGCAGTCCGGACGGCCATAGCAATCAGCCCAAGCATTTT. Residues: CASSPDGHSNQPKHF.

This rearrangement joins TRBV7-9 to TRBJ1-2, with D perhaps matching TRBD1 (6 bases). The germline gives CDR1 SEHNR, CDR2 FQNEAQ (reference sequence). The CDR3 totals 14 residues. Trimming stripped 4 bases from V and 6 bases from J, with 15 bases between. The CDR3 sequence: CASSSGGARNGYTF. The CDR3 DNA follows: TGTGCCAGCAGCTCCGGGGGGGCGCGGAATGGCTACACCTTC. The full variable domain, in which reference TRBV7-9 and TRBJ1-2 provide the parts outside the CDR3, is DTGVSQNPRHKITKRGQNVTFRCDPISEHNRLYWYRQTLGQGPEFLTYFQNEAQLEKSRLLSDRFSAERPKGSFSTLEIQRTEQGDSAMYLCASSSGGARNGYTFGSGTRLTVV.

In this sample, this clonotype turned up a few times. The chain is built from TRBV7-2 and TRBJ1-6; D is ambiguous. With 1 base removed from V and 13 bases from J, the gap between germline ends came to 29 bases. The germline CDR1 and CDR2 sequences are SGHTA and FQGNSA. The CDR3 loop spans 19 amino acids. CDR3: CASSLGVSRRSGSFLPLHF. CDR3 coding DNA: TGTGCCAGCAGCTTAGGGGTGTCACGAAGGTCGGGCAGTTTTTTGCCCCTCCACTTT.

This clonotype was seen a handful of times. The V call is TRBV5-5, the J call TRBJ1-1; no reliable D call. With 2 bases removed from V and 0 bases from J, the gap between germline ends came to 5 bases. The germline V gene has CDR1 SGHKS and CDR2 YYEKEE (reference sequence). The CDR3 extends over 13 amino acids. The CDR3 DNA sequence: TGTGCCAGCAGCTTTGATATGAACACTGAAGCTTTCTTT. This sequence encodes CASSFDMNTEAFF.

The gene calls are TRBV4-1 and TRBJ2-7, with 10 bases aligning to TRBD2. Germline lookup yields CDR1 MGHRA and CDR2 YSYEKL. The CDR3 length is 16 residues. Trimming took 0 bases from V and 3 from J; bases not matched to a gene: 5. The CDR3 protein is CASSQEASGGVYEQYF. CDR3 in DNA: TGCGCCAGCAGCCAAGAGGCTAGCGGGGGTGTCTACGAGCAGTACTTC.

This clonotype was detected only a few times. J is TRBJ2-7 and V is TRBV7-9; D gene uncertain. The V gene's germline CDR1 is SEHNR and CDR2 FQNEAQ (reference sequence). This CDR3 comprises 13 residues. With 3 bases removed from V and 2 bases from J, the gap between germline ends came to 8 bases. Here the CDR3 reads CASSLMDTYEQYF. The CDR3 nucleotides are TGTGCCAGCAGCTTGATGGATACCTACGAGCAGTACTTC. Full variable domain (rest looked up from reference TRBV7-9 and TRBJ2-7): DTGVSQNPRHKITKRGQNVTFRCDPISEHNRLYWYRQTLGQGPEFLTYFQNEAQLEKSRLLSDRFSAERPKGSFSTLEIQRTEQGDSAMYLCASSLMDTYEQYFGPGTRLTVT.

CDR3 protein: CASKGPAISGNTIYF. The CDR3 DNA sequence: TGCGCCAGCAAGGGGCCCGCCATCTCTGGAAACACCATATATTTT. This sequence joins TRBV4-1 and TRBJ1-3; possibly TRBD1 for D (5 bases). CDR1 MGHRA and CDR2 YSYEKL come from the germline V gene. The CDR3 runs 15 residues. V was trimmed by 7 bases and J by 0 bases, leaving 13 bases between them.

This clonotype came up many times. V and J are TRBV7-2 and TRBJ2-7; the D gene is possibly TRBD2 (5 bases). This CDR3 spans 14 amino acids. V lost 6 bases and J lost 1, with 13 bases in between. From germline, CDR1 is SGHTA and CDR2 FQGNSA. Written as DNA, the CDR3 is TGTGCCAGCAGTTCCATGGGGAGTTCCTACGAGCAGTACTTC. Protein: CASSSMGSSYEQYF.